Shown below are 22 T cell receptor beta chains from a single sample sequenced in a study of patients and donors after allogeneic stem cell transplantation. Each CDR3 protein is one row after TCRdb ran MiXCR on the RT-PCR reads. Of 200,000 to 250,000 distinct CDR3 sequences in the sample, 13% to 15% were seen once. The sample comprised blood, either unsorted or a sorted T cell fraction (not recorded which). These receptors were collected from a human donor who was either an allogeneic HSCT recipient or a stem cell or donor lymphocyte infusion donor (not recorded which). It is not recorded whose cells these are; they may come from a transplant donor.

The V and J genes are TRBV6-1 and TRBJ1-5; D is uncertain. Germline assignment: CDR1 MNHNS and CDR2 SASEGT. V was cut by 8 bases and J by 3 bases, with 14 bases left in between. This CDR3 comprises 14 residues. The DNA of the CDR3 is TGTGCCAGCGCAGTGGTTCTTTTCAATCAGCCCCAGCATTTT. Protein product: CASAVVLFNQPQHF.

This rearrangement joins TRBV27 to TRBJ1-1, with D possibly matching TRBD1 (6 bases). The CDR3 spans 15 residues. Trimming stripped 8 bases from V and 5 bases from J, with 21 bases between. Germline CDR1 reads MNHEY; CDR2 reads SMNVEV (reference sequence). DNA of the CDR3: TGTGCCAGCCGTTCATGGGGCAGGGGAGGAACTGAAGCTTTCTTT. Protein: CASRSWGRGGTEAFF.

This clonotype was seen only a few times. V is TRBV5-1 and J is TRBJ2-2; maybe TRBD1 (5 bases). The germline gives CDR1 SGHRS, CDR2 YFSETQ. CDR3 length: 15 residues. Trimming removed 1 base at V and 1 base at J, with 8 bases between. The CDR3 sequence: CASSLRGQNTGELFF. In DNA, the CDR3 is TGCGCCAGCAGCTTGCGAGGACAGAACACCGGGGAGCTGTTTTTT.

On this clonotype itself: An end of the junction does not agree with germline; a read error may underlie this. The V and J genes are TRBV5-4 and TRBJ2-3; 14 bases fit TRBD2. This CDR3 contains 12 residues. Germline V gene lookup returns CDR1 SGHNT and CDR2 YYREEE (reference sequence). CDR3 loop: CASSSGTSGGRF. DNA of the CDR3: TGTGCCAGCAGCTCGGGGACTAGCGGGGGTCGTTTT.

In its sample, this clonotype was seen a few times. The chain joins TRBV18 to TRBJ1-2; weak D call: TRBD1 (5 bases). The CDR3 runs to 13 residues. V shed 0 bases and J shed 3 bases, with 5 bases lying between them. CDR1 is KGHSH, CDR2 LQKENI, per germline. CDR3 in DNA: TGTGCCAGCTCACCACCGACAGACTATGGCTACACCTTC. This encodes CASSPPTDYGYTF.

This clonotype was picked up a small number of times. The chain carries TRBV4-1 and TRBJ2-7, with D perhaps TRBD2 (5 bases). The ends were cut back, 4 bases at V and 0 bases at J, with 13 bases in the middle. Germline V CDR1 and CDR2: MGHRA, YSYEKL. The CDR3 runs to 15 residues. CDR3 region: CASSLEEVLSYEQYF. The CDR3 bases are TGCGCCAGCAGCCTCGAGGAGGTTCTCTCCTACGAGCAGTACTTC.

Worth noting for this clonotype: An end of the junction differs from the germline gene, which may be a read error. The rearrangement uses TRBV5-6 and TRBJ1-1; 7 positions match TRBD1. There are 17 residues in the CDR3. CDR1 is SGHDT and CDR2 is YYEEEE in the germline V gene. The CDR3 spells CASSSLMGGQLNTEGFF. The CDR3 DNA reads TGTGCCAGCAGCTCCCTCATGGGGGGACAGCTGAACACTGAAGGTTTCTTT. Supplemented by reference TRBV5-6 and TRBJ1-1, the full variable domain reads DAGVTQSPTHLIKTRGQQVTLRCSPKSGHDTVSWYQQALGQGPQFIFQYYEEEERQRGNFPDRFSGHQFPNYSSELNVNALLLGDSALYLCASSSLMGGQLNTEGFFGQGTRLTVV.

This clonotype was recorded a few times. The rearrangement links TRBV18 to TRBJ2-7; 7 bases fit TRBD1. V shed 0 bases and J 2 bases; nucleotides not matched to a gene: 4. The germline CDR1 and CDR2 sequences are KGHSH and LQKENI. The CDR3 is 15 residues long. CDR3 amino acids: CASSPPDRPTYEQYF. CDR3 in DNA: TGTGCCAGCTCACCACCGGACAGGCCCACCTACGAGCAGTACTTC.

This clonotype was detected only a few times. The V and J genes are TRBV7-8 and TRBJ2-2, with 9 bases that match TRBD2. The CDR3 extends over 16 amino acids. CDR1 SGHVS and CDR2 FQNEAQ come from the germline V gene. Germline trimming cut 8 bases from V and 8 bases from J; bases unmatched to any gene: 15. CDR3 sequence: CASSGTSLRRVGELFF. The CDR3, as DNA: TGTGCCAGCTCTGGGACTAGCTTACGGAGAGTGGGGGAGCTGTTTTTT.

In this sample, this clonotype turned up many times. The genes are TRBV5-1 and TRBJ1-1, with unresolved D. The germline V gene encodes CDR1 SGHRS and CDR2 YFSETQ. Trimming left V 4 bases short and J 6 bases short, with 19 bases between. The CDR3 runs 15 residues. CDR3 sequence reads: CASSLLWSGGSEAFF. CDR3 in DNA: TGCGCCAGCAGCCTCCTATGGTCAGGAGGTTCTGAAGCTTTCTTT.

The chain uses TRBV7-9 and TRBJ2-3; D uncertain. The CDR3 is made up of 13 amino acids. V was trimmed by 4 bases and J by 0 bases, leaving 5 bases between them. CDR1 SEHNR and CDR2 FQNEAQ come from the germline V gene (reference sequence). The CDR3 DNA reads TGTGCCAGCAGCTCCCTTAGCACAGATACGCAGTATTTT. Its protein product is CASSSLSTDTQYF.

There are many counts of this clonotype. The chain employs TRBV29-1 and TRBJ2-1; TRBD2 matches at 8 bases. In germline, CDR1 is SQVTM, CDR2 ANQGSEA. The CDR3 covers 16 residues. Unmatched junction bases numbered 11, after V lost 7 bases and J lost 0 bases. In DNA, the CDR3 is TGCAGCGGCGACTCTTCGGGGACTAGCTCCTACAATGAGCAGTTCTTC. As protein: CSGDSSGTSSYNEQFF.

This chain uses TRBV29-1 with TRBJ2-7; 11 positions match TRBD2. The CDR3 has 14 residues. Trimming cost V 7 bases and J 4 bases; bases outside gene matches: 9. CDR1 is SQVTM, CDR2 ANQGSEA, per germline. CDR3 sequence: CSAGLAGGGYEQYF. The CDR3 bases are TGCAGCGCTGGGCTAGCGGGAGGTGGGTACGAGCAGTACTTC.

This clonotype was recorded a few times. This chain uses TRBV19 with TRBJ2-1, with TRBD2 matching 9 bases. Germline lookup yields CDR1 LNHDA and CDR2 SQIVND (reference sequence). The CDR3 totals 15 residues. Germline trimming cut 1 base from V and 5 bases from J; bases unmatched to any gene: 3. This CDR3 reads CASSIGLAANNEQFF. CDR3 sequence (DNA): TGTGCCAGTAGTATAGGACTAGCGGCAAACAATGAGCAGTTCTTC.

This clonotype was seen at least ten times. The genes are TRBV15 and TRBJ1-4, with TRBD1 identical over 7 bases. The CDR3 covers 17 residues. The V gene end was trimmed by 1 base and the J gene end by 3 bases; junction bases not matched to a gene: 8. Germline V CDR1 and CDR2: LNHNV, YYDKDF (reference sequence). The CDR3 bases are TGTGCCACCAGCAGAGCCCAGGGGGGCAGAGCTAATGAAAAACTGTTTTTT. Protein sequence: CATSRAQGGRANEKLFF.

The chain is built from TRBV5-1 and TRBJ1-1; D is undetermined. CDR1 and CDR2 from the germline V gene are SGHRS and YFSETQ. The ends were cut back, 2 bases at V and 6 bases at J, with 11 bases in the middle. The CDR3 contains 13 residues. The chain's CDR3 is CASSLNAGPEAFF. The CDR3 DNA reads TGCGCCAGCAGCTTAAATGCAGGCCCTGAAGCTTTCTTT.

The V and J genes are TRBV5-1 and TRBJ2-5; TRBD2 aligns across 14 bases. CDR3 length: 16 amino acids. Looked up from germline, CDR1 is SGHRS and CDR2 is YFSETQ. V lost 4 bases and J lost 3; bases outside the gene matches: 5. The CDR3 DNA sequence: TGCGCCAGCAGCAGTGGGACTAGCGGGAGTGAAGAGACCCAGTACTTC. Encoded protein: CASSSGTSGSEETQYF.

This clonotype was detected only a few times. The junction differs from germline at one of its ends, possibly a read error. The chain carries TRBV18 and TRBJ2-2; TRBD2 matches 9 bases. The CDR3 spans 16 residues. CDR1 is KGHSH and CDR2 is LQKENI in the germline V gene. CDR3 DNA: TGTGCCAGCTCACCAAGGCCTAGCGGGAACCCCGGGGAGCTGTTTTTT. Translation gives CASSPRPSGNPGELFF.

The J gene is TRBJ1-5, the V gene TRBV20-1; D may be TRBD1 (5 bases). Germline-derived CDR1 and CDR2 are DFQATT and SNEGSKA (reference sequence). The V gene lost 4 bases and the J gene lost 1 base, with 11 bases spanning the gap. CDR3 size: 14 residues. The CDR3: CSAIGVFSNQPQHF. DNA for the CDR3: TGCAGTGCTATAGGGGTTTTCAGCAATCAGCCCCAGCATTTT.

This clonotype was seen more than once but under ten times. The gene calls are TRBV20-1 and TRBJ1-6; D is uncertain. Trimming removed 1 base at V and 9 bases at J, with 13 bases between. The length of the CDR3 is 14 residues. Looked up from germline, CDR1 is DFQATT and CDR2 is SNEGSKA (reference sequence). The CDR3 region has the DNA TGCAGTGCTAGAGTCGGGCAGGCGACTTCACCCCTCCACTTT. It translates to CSARVGQATSPLHF.

This clonotype has a handful of counts. The chain employs TRBV7-2 and TRBJ2-5; TRBD2 aligns across 9 bases. The V gene end was trimmed by 5 bases and the J gene end by 2 bases; junction bases not matched to a gene: 9. The CDR3 is made up of 16 amino acids. From germline, CDR1 is SGHTA and CDR2 FQGNSA. The CDR3 region is CASSLWAGGPQETQYF. The CDR3 nucleotides read TGTGCCAGCAGCCTGTGGGCGGGAGGGCCTCAAGAGACCCAGTACTTC.

The V gene is TRBV24-1, the J gene TRBJ2-7; TRBD1 aligns across 7 bases. CDR1 is KGHDR, CDR2 SFDVKD, per germline. The V and J ends lost 5 bases and 2 bases, in that order; junction bases with no gene match: 14. This CDR3 is 17 amino acids long. CDR3 DNA: TGTGCCACCAGTGGAAGATCTCGGGGCAGGGGGACCTACGAGCAGTACTTC. The encoded protein is CATSGRSRGRGTYEQYF.